The 30 T cell receptor beta chains below all came from one sample that was sequenced in a study of metastatic and nonmetastatic thyroid tumors. Via MiXCR, TCRdb re-called the PCR reads. The sample yields fewer than 50,000 clones, less than 35% seen once. Before thyroid surgery, none of the patients had received any treatment. Material: blood. Every receptor here comes from a male donor with papillary thyroid cancer or a benign thyroid nodule (not recorded which). Some clones in this sample may be carry-over from other donors' samples.

The sample holds a few counts of this clone. This chain links TRBV6-2 or TRBV6-3 with TRBJ2-1; 9 bases align to TRBD2. This CDR3 is 17 amino acids long. Germline CDR1 MNHEY, CDR2 SVGEGT. Trimming at V came to 0 bases and at J to 8 bases, leaving 11 bases not matched to a gene. The DNA for the CDR3 is TGTGCCAGCAGTTACTCGATGGAGACTAGCGGTAGCGATGAGCAGTTCTTC. As protein: CASSYSMETSGSDEQFF.

At least ten counts were recorded for this clone. The chain employs TRBV28 and TRBJ2-4; TRBD2 is a possible D gene (6 bases). Germline V gene data show CDR1 as MDHEN and CDR2 as SYDVKM. This CDR3 has 14 amino acids. V was pared by 6 bases and J by 6 bases, with 15 bases between. The CDR3 sequence: CASRQAGGRNIQYF. DNA of the CDR3: TGTGCCAGCAGACAAGCCGGGGGAAGAAACATTCAGTACTTC. Full variable domain (remainder filled in from reference TRBV28 and TRBJ2-4): DVKVTQSSRYLVKRTGEKVFLECVQDMDHENMFWYRQDPGLGLRLIYFSYDVKMKEKGDIPEGYSVSREKKERFSLILESASTNQTSMYLCASRQAGGRNIQYFGAGTRLSVL.

The V gene is TRBV6-2 or TRBV6-3, the J gene TRBJ1-1; unclear D gene. Trimming shortened V by 2 bases and J by 1 base, and 5 bases separated the two germline ends. The CDR3 contains 13 residues. The germline CDR1 and CDR2 sequences are MNHEY and SVGEGT. DNA for the CDR3: TGTGCCAGCAGTTACGAGGCGAACACTGAAGCTTTCTTT. Protein: CASSYEANTEAFF.

The chain uses TRBV5-4 and TRBJ2-1; 12 positions agree with TRBD2. V shed 0 bases and J 0 bases; nucleotides not matched to a gene: 7. CDR1 SGHNT and CDR2 YYREEE come from the germline V gene (reference sequence). This CDR3 contains 19 residues. The CDR3 spells CASSLGRKLAGGSYNEQFF. The CDR3 region has the DNA TGTGCCAGCAGCTTGGGGCGAAAACTAGCGGGGGGCTCCTACAATGAGCAGTTCTTC.

V and J are TRBV20-1 and TRBJ2-4; D is uncertain. Germline lookup yields CDR1 DFQATT and CDR2 SNEGSKA (reference sequence). Trimming took 4 bases from V and 6 from J, leaving 13 bases between them. The CDR3 is made up of 13 amino acids. DNA for the CDR3: TGCAGTGCTAAGGTTTCGGGCTCAAACATTCAGTACTTC. It yields the protein CSAKVSGSNIQYF.

The chain combines TRBV4-1 with TRBJ2-7; 13 bases agree with TRBD2. The CDR3 spans 15 residues. J was trimmed by 1 base and V by 6 bases; bases with no gene match: 3. Germline lookup yields CDR1 MGHRA and CDR2 YSYEKL. CDR3 bases: TGCGCCAGCAGACCGACTAGCGGGAGGTCCTACGAGCAGTACTTC. This codes for CASRPTSGRSYEQYF.

This clone was seen at least ten times. The same CDR3 is also encoded by other DNA sequences in this sample. The J gene is TRBJ2-2, the V gene TRBV7-3; 11 nucleotides agree with TRBD2. The CDR3 consists of 15 residues. CDR1 is SGHTA, CDR2 FQGTGA, per germline. V lost 5 bases, J lost 6 bases, and 5 bases stayed unmatched. The CDR3 reads CASSPLLAGAGELFF. The CDR3 DNA follows: TGTGCCAGCAGCCCGCTACTAGCGGGAGCCGGGGAGCTGTTTTTT.

The chain recombines TRBV6-2 or TRBV6-3 with TRBJ2-3; D possibly corresponds to TRBD2 (5 bases). The CDR3 extends over 19 amino acids. Germline V gene sequence: CDR1 MNHEY, CDR2 SVGEGT. V gave up 5 bases and J gave up 0 bases, with 24 bases separating them. The CDR3 DNA is TGTGCCAGCAGTACGCCTGCCGGGATTGTCCCCCCTAGCACAGATACGCAGTATTTT. It specifies CASSTPAGIVPPSTDTQYF.

This clone was observed a handful of times. The rearrangement joins TRBV12-3 or TRBV12-4 to TRBJ2-7; no clear D. V dropped 4 bases and J dropped 6 bases, with 13 bases sitting between them. The CDR3 totals 13 residues. The CDR3 DNA is TGTGCCAGCAGTTCGAATATCTGTGTCGAGCAGTACTTC. As protein: CASSSNICVEQYF.

This clone was detected once. The J gene is TRBJ2-7, the V gene TRBV11-2; the D gene is possibly TRBD2 (6 bases). The V gene's germline CDR1 is SGHAT and CDR2 FQNNGV. Trimming took off 2 bases at V and 0 bases at J, with 14 bases between the two ends. This CDR3 has 16 residues. The DNA of the CDR3 is TGTGCCAGCAGCTTAATGGGTGGCGGGACCTCCTACGAGCAGTACTTC. This translates into CASSLMGGGTSYEQYF.

By its share, this clone is medium-sized. The chain has TRBV24-1 and TRBJ2-7; 7 positions agree with TRBD1. Germline CDR1 reads KGHDR; CDR2 reads SFDVKD. The CDR3 runs to 12 residues. V dropped 5 bases and J dropped 10; count of bases not matched to a gene: 7. The CDR3 reads CATSAEDRAQYF. CDR3 nucleotides: TGTGCCACCAGTGCCGAAGACAGGGCACAGTACTTC.

With regard to this clone: Lacking the conserved final phenylalanine or tryptophan, this CDR3 likely reflects a read error. The chain employs TRBV4-1 and TRBJ2-2, with D hard to call. The V gene's germline CDR1 is MGHRA and CDR2 YSYEKL. The CDR3 has 16 amino acids. CDR3 amino acids: CSSSQHRDTNSGELFL. DNA of the CDR3: TGCTCCAGCAGCCAACATCGAGATACTAACTCCGGGGAGCTGTTTTTA.

This clone was seen at least ten times. The gene calls are TRBV5-1 and TRBJ2-1; TRBD1 might be the D (5 bases). Per germline, CDR1 SGHRS and CDR2 YFSETQ. This CDR3 spans 12 amino acids. V gave up 1 base and J gave up 8 bases, with 7 bases separating them. This chain's CDR3 is CASSLTRDEQFF. CDR3 in DNA: TGCGCCAGCAGCTTGACCAGGGATGAGCAGTTCTTC.

This clone is categorized as medium-sized. For the CDR3, the DNA is TGTGCCAGCCGGACGCCGGGACAGGGGGCTGGAAACACCATATATTTT. This codes for CASRTPGQGAGNTIYF. The chain combines TRBV28 with TRBJ1-3, with 11 bases matching TRBD1. Looked up from germline, CDR1 is MDHEN and CDR2 is SYDVKM. CDR3 size: 16 residues. Unmatched junction bases numbered 8, after V lost 8 bases and J lost 2 bases.

This clone has at least ten counts. This chain connects TRBV12-3 or TRBV12-4 to TRBJ1-2, with 9 bases lining up with TRBD1. V shed 6 bases, J shed 1 base, and the junction held 6 bases outside the gene matches. This CDR3 spans 15 amino acids. The CDR3 loop is CASRRGQGLNYGYTF. CDR3 in DNA: TGTGCCAGCAGGCGGGGACAGGGTCTTAACTATGGCTACACCTTC.

Only a few counts were recorded for this clone. One end of the junction does not line up with germline, which may come from a read error. The CDR3 protein is CASISPKSYEQCF. CDR3 nucleotide sequence: TGTGCCAGCATTAGCCCGAAGTCCTACGAGCAGTGCTTC. The chain recombines TRBV25-1 with TRBJ2-7; D is undetermined. CDR1 and CDR2 (germline): MGHDK, SYGVNS. This CDR3 has 13 amino acids.

Details on this clone: One end of the junction varies from germline; a read error may be responsible. CDR3 in DNA: TGCGCCTGCAGCTTGACATGGAACACCGGGGAGCTGTTTTTT. Translated: CACSLTWNTGELFF. This chain links TRBV5-1 with TRBJ2-2; D call uncertain. This CDR3 is built from 14 residues. Germline loops: CDR1 SGHRS, CDR2 YFSETQ.

The chain couples TRBV6-1 to TRBJ2-2; maybe TRBD1 (5 bases). V was cut by 8 bases and J by 5 bases, with 15 bases left in between. The CDR3 has 14 amino acids. The germline V gene has CDR1 MNHNS and CDR2 SASEGT. The CDR3 protein is CASSYRTWTGELFF. CDR3 nucleotide sequence: TGTGCCAGCTCCTACCGGACATGGACCGGGGAGCTGTTTTTT.

This clone was detected many times. The rearrangement links TRBV20-1 to TRBJ2-7; 7 bases agree with TRBD1. Looked up from germline, CDR1 is DFQATT and CDR2 is SNEGSKA (reference sequence). This CDR3 region has 15 residues. Trimming cost V 1 base and J 6 bases; bases outside gene matches: 12. The CDR3 sequence: CSARGTDRSQGEQYF. The CDR3, as DNA: TGCAGTGCTAGAGGTACGGACAGGTCACAGGGCGAGCAGTACTTC.

This clone is medium-sized (0.01 to 0.1%) by share. The CDR3 nucleotides are TGTGCCAGCAGCACCCTTAGCGGCTCTGCCTACGAGCAGTACTTC. This sequence encodes CASSTLSGSAYEQYF. V usage is TRBV6-1 and J usage is TRBJ2-7, with D maybe TRBD2 (6 bases). The length of the CDR3 is 15 residues. V lost 6 bases and J 2 bases, leaving 17 bases between the germline ends. CDR1 is MNHNS and CDR2 is SASEGT in the germline V gene.

This clone rates as medium-sized. The chain combines TRBV2 with TRBJ2-7; D is undetermined. Germline values: CDR1 SNHLY, CDR2 FYNNEI. This CDR3 is built from 12 residues. V shed 7 bases and J shed 0 bases, with 7 bases lying between them. CDR3 sequence: CASKGGSYEQYF. For the CDR3, the DNA is TGTGCCAGCAAAGGCGGCTCCTACGAGCAGTACTTC.

The chain couples TRBV20-1 to TRBJ2-7; 13 positions match TRBD2. Germline CDR1 DFQATT, CDR2 SNEGSKA (reference sequence). Trimming cost V 1 base and J 7 bases; bases outside gene matches: 10. The CDR3 contains 16 residues. CDR3 bases: TGCAGTGCTAGAGCCGATGGACTAGCGGGGGATCGGGAGCAGTACTTC. Translated, it gives CSARADGLAGDREQYF.

Comment on this clone: At one boundary the junction diverges from the germline segment, which might be a read error. V and J are TRBV6-1 and TRBJ2-1; 8 bases align to TRBD1. The CDR3 sequence is 11 residues long. The germline gives CDR1 MNHNS, CDR2 SASEGT. The CDR3 reads CGSRTGTGQFF. The DNA for the CDR3 is TGCGGCAGCAGGACCGGGACAGGGCAGTTCTTC.

In this sample, this clone turned up many times. This CDR3 reads CSVPGAGHNEQFF. DNA for the CDR3: TGCAGCGTCCCCGGGGCCGGTCACAATGAGCAGTTCTTC. The chain joins TRBV29-1 to TRBJ2-1, with D perhaps assigned TRBD1 or TRBD2 (5 bases each). From germline, CDR1 is SQVTM and CDR2 ANQGSEA. The CDR3 consists of 13 residues. Trimming removed 6 bases from V and 5 bases from J, with 14 bases in between.

This clone occurred many times. The chain combines TRBV5-4 with TRBJ1-6, with D hard to call. The CDR3 sequence is 15 residues long. CDR1 and CDR2 from the germline V gene are SGHNT and YYREEE (reference sequence). V was pared by 1 base and J by 3 bases, with 8 bases between. The CDR3: CASSLMGGYNSPLHF. Here the CDR3 DNA reads TGTGCCAGCAGCTTGATGGGCGGCTATAATTCACCCCTCCACTTT.

At least ten counts were recorded for this clone. The sample contains more than one DNA sequence encoding this CDR3. The V gene is TRBV9, the J gene TRBJ2-5; D assignment may be TRBD1 or TRBD2 (5 bases each). V was pared by 4 bases and J by 1 base, with 20 bases between. The CDR3 is made up of 17 amino acids. The germline CDR1 and CDR2 sequences are SGDLS and YYNGEE. The DNA for the CDR3 is TGTGCCAGCAGCCTACCTTCGTCCGGGGCCCGCCAAGAGACCCAGTACTTC. It yields the protein CASSLPSSGARQETQYF.

This clone was counted only a few times. The rearrangement joins TRBV28 to TRBJ2-3, with D possibly TRBD1 on 6 matching bases. V lost 3 bases and J lost 0, with 13 bases in between. CDR3 size: 16 residues. Germline V gene sequence: CDR1 MDHEN, CDR2 SYDVKM. This CDR3 is CASSFRSGVSTDTQYF. The CDR3 bases are TGTGCCAGCAGTTTCCGGTCAGGGGTTAGCACAGATACGCAGTATTTT.

The sample holds one count of this clone. This chain joins TRBV20-1 and TRBJ1-2; D might be TRBD1 (6 bases). The germline gives CDR1 DFQATT, CDR2 SNEGSKA (reference sequence). V was cut by 0 bases and J by 7 bases, with 18 bases left in between. CDR3 length equals 15 residues. This CDR3 is CSARDRGGPVGGYTF. The CDR3 coding sequence is TGCAGTGCTAGAGATAGGGGGGGCCCAGTTGGTGGCTACACCTTC.

This clone was detected only a few times. The rearrangement uses TRBV19 and TRBJ1-1; D uncertain. Trimming took off 3 bases at V and 2 bases at J, with 13 bases between the two ends. This CDR3 region has 15 residues. Germline CDR1 LNHDA, CDR2 SQIVND (reference sequence). The CDR3 DNA sequence: TGTGCCAGTAGTATTTTAATGTTCGGTAACACTGAAGCTTTCTTT. Translated, it gives CASSILMFGNTEAFF.

This clone was detected ten times or more. The chain couples TRBV9 to TRBJ1-6; a possible D gene is TRBD1 (6 bases). There are 16 residues in the CDR3. Looked up from germline, CDR1 is SGDLS and CDR2 is YYNGEE. Trimming took off 3 bases at V and 8 bases at J, with 18 bases between the two ends. The chain's CDR3 is CASSGPYRVGDSPLHF. The CDR3 nucleotides are TGTGCCAGCAGCGGCCCTTACAGGGTAGGGGATTCACCCCTCCACTTT. Looking up the rest from reference TRBV9 and TRBJ1-6 gives the full variable domain: DSGVTQTPKHLITATGQRVTLRCSPRSGDLSVYWYQQSLDQGLQFLIQYYNGEERAKGNILERFSAQQFPDLHSELNLSSLELGDSALYFCASSGPYRVGDSPLHFGNGTRLTVT.